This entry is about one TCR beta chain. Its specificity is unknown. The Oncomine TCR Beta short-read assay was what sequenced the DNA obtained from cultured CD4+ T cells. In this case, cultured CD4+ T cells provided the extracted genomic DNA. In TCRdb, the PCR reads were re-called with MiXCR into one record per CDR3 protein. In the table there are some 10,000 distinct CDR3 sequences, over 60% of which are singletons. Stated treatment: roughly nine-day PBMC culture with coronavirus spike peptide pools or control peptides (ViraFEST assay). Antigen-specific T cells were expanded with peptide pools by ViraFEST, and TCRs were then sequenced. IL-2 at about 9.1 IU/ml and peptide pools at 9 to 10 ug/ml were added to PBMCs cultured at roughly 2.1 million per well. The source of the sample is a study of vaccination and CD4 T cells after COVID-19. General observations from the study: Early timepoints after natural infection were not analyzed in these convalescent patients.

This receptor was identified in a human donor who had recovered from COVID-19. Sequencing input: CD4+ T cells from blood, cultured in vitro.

DNA for the CDR3: TGTGCCAGCAGCTTACGGCGTCAGCCCCATCAGCCCCAGCATTTT. It encodes CASSLRRQPHQPQHF. The chain uses TRBV7-8 and TRBJ1-5; D call uncertain. This CDR3 contains 15 residues. The V gene's germline CDR1 is SGHVS and CDR2 FQNEAQ. Deletions cut 2 bases from V and 5 bases from J, with 13 bases between.